These 26 T cell receptor beta chains were all obtained from the same sample, sequenced in a study of blood T cell repertoires in COVID-19. The method was immunoSEQ multiplex PCR; TCRdb's version includes in-frame clones alone and lacks a portion of them. The sample shows about 32,000 clones, around 91% of them seen only once. Sequences were obtained from peripheral blood. The receptors derive from a man between 70 and 80 years old with active or convalescent COVID-19.

V is TRBV2 and J is TRBJ1-5; 9 nucleotides agree with TRBD1. This CDR3 is 16 amino acids long. J lost 2 bases, V lost 5 bases, and 7 bases had no gene match. In germline, CDR1 is SNHLY, CDR2 FYNNEI. The CDR3 sequence: CASSPTGGTGNQPQHF. CDR3 DNA: TGTGCCAGCAGTCCAACAGGGGGCACAGGCAATCAGCCCCAGCATTTT.

The rearrangement uses TRBV9 and TRBJ2-2; TRBD2 might be the D (5 bases). Germline V CDR1 and CDR2: SGDLS, YYNGEE. This CDR3 contains 13 residues. The V gene lost 3 bases and the J gene lost 7 bases, with 10 bases spanning the gap. The CDR3 here is CASSATRSGELFF. As DNA, the CDR3 is TGTGCCAGCAGCGCCACTAGGAGCGGGGAGCTGTTTTTT.

The V and J genes are TRBV7-2 and TRBJ1-1; D unresolved. Germline loops: CDR1 SGHTA, CDR2 FQGNSA. Deletions cut 1 base from V and 1 base from J, with 7 bases between. This CDR3 comprises 14 residues. CDR3 DNA sequence: TGTGCCAGCAGCTTAGGAGGGAGGAACACTGAAGCTTTCTTT. As protein: CASSLGGRNTEAFF.

The genes are TRBV18 and TRBJ2-1; 8 positions agree with TRBD2. This CDR3 is 18 amino acids long. V lost 4 bases, J lost 4 bases, and 15 bases stayed unmatched. CDR1 KGHSH and CDR2 LQKENI come from the germline V gene. CDR3 loop: CASSLTPGKASGYNEQFF. Here the CDR3 DNA reads TGTGCCAGCTCACTAACACCCGGGAAGGCTAGCGGGTACAATGAGCAGTTCTTC.

The genes are TRBV7-2 and TRBJ2-7; no clear D gene. This CDR3 has 15 residues. Trimming left V 4 bases short and J 0 bases short, with 13 bases between. Germline CDR1 is SGHTA and CDR2 is FQGNSA. In nucleotides, the CDR3 is TGTGCCAGCAGCTACCAGCATGCTAGCTCCTACGAGCAGTACTTC. Its protein is CASSYQHASSYEQYF.

The CDR3 region is CASSLEGTVYNEQFF. CDR3 DNA sequence: TGCGCCAGCAGCTTGGAAGGGACAGTCTACAATGAGCAGTTCTTC. The chain carries TRBV5-1 and TRBJ2-1; the match to TRBD1 covers 7 bases. Per germline, CDR1 SGHRS and CDR2 YFSETQ. The CDR3 has 15 amino acids. V was pared by 0 bases and J by 3 bases, with 3 bases of the junction left unmatched.

This chain connects TRBV5-1 to TRBJ1-4; 9 bases align to TRBD1. The CDR3 has 17 amino acids. Germline V gene lookup returns CDR1 SGHRS and CDR2 YFSETQ. V was clipped by 4 bases and J by 3 bases; unmatched bases: 10. CDR3 residues: CASSDGQGTGSNEKLFF. CDR3 DNA sequence: TGCGCCAGCAGCGACGGACAGGGGACCGGATCTAATGAAAAACTGTTTTTT.

This chain uses TRBV9 with TRBJ1-2; 9 bases map to TRBD1. The CDR3 contains 15 residues. The V segment lost 2 bases and the J segment 4 bases; nucleotides outside the gene matches: 6. CDR1 and CDR2 (germline): SGDLS, YYNGEE. The CDR3 bases are TGTGCCAGCAGCGTTTGGACAGGGGAGCCCTATGGCTACACCTTC. Its translation: CASSVWTGEPYGYTF.

This sequence joins TRBV23-1 and TRBJ2-4, with TRBD1 identical over 7 bases. TRBV23-1 is placed among ORFs of uncertain function. The CDR3 is 16 residues long. The J segment lost 7 bases and the V segment lost 2 bases, leaving 11 bases of the junction unmatched. CDR3 residues: CASSQIGTDRKNIQYF. DNA of the CDR3: TGCGCCAGCAGTCAAATAGGGACAGATCGTAAGAACATTCAGTACTTC.

The rearrangement links TRBV5-1 to TRBJ2-7, with 13 bases identical to TRBD2. V trimming: 4 bases; J trimming: 9 bases; junction bases outside the gene matches: 16. This CDR3 region has 17 residues. From germline, CDR1 is SGHRS and CDR2 YFSETQ. Written as DNA, the CDR3 is TGCGCCAGCAGCCTGGGGGGGACTAGCGGGGTGACTATGAGGCAGTACTTC. This translates into CASSLGGTSGVTMRQYF.

The chain recombines TRBV5-1 with TRBJ2-3; 9 positions match TRBD2. V shed 0 bases and J 2 bases; nucleotides not matched to a gene: 4. Germline V gene data show CDR1 as SGHRS and CDR2 as YFSETQ. This CDR3 is built from 16 residues. The DNA of the CDR3 is TGCGCCAGCAGCTTGGTCGGCGGGAGGGCCACAGATACGCAGTATTTT. It yields the protein CASSLVGGRATDTQYF.

This chain joins TRBV10-3 and TRBJ1-1; tentatively, D is TRBD1 (6 bases). Germline V gene sequence: CDR1 ENHRY, CDR2 SYGVKD. The length of the CDR3 is 13 residues. The ends were cut back, 1 base at V and 8 bases at J, with 11 bases in the middle. The CDR3, as DNA: TGTGCCATCAGTGAGTTGCAGGGGCTAGAAGCTTTCTTT. As protein: CAISELQGLEAFF.

The CDR3 DNA sequence: TGTGCCAGCAGTCCCCGGACAGGTCCGAACACTGAAGCTTTCTTT. It specifies CASSPRTGPNTEAFF. The rearrangement uses TRBV27 and TRBJ1-1; TRBD1 agrees at 7 bases. This CDR3 spans 15 amino acids. Germline assignment: CDR1 MNHEY and CDR2 SMNVEV (reference sequence). After removal of 5 bases from V and 1 base from J, the junction contained 7 bases not matched to a gene.

The chain uses TRBV7-8 and TRBJ1-1, with D possibly TRBD1 on 5 matching bases. CDR1 is SGHVS and CDR2 is FQNEAQ in the germline V gene. Deletions cut 5 bases from V and 5 bases from J, with 15 bases between. The length of the CDR3 is 14 residues. The CDR3 region is CASSTTPGGTEAFF. Here the CDR3 DNA reads TGTGCCAGCAGCACAACACCGGGGGGAACTGAAGCTTTCTTT.

The table lists this clone with a count of one. The identical CDR3 is also encoded by other nucleotide sequences in the sample. The rearrangement uses TRBV7-2 and TRBJ2-5, with TRBD1 matching 7 bases. This CDR3 is built from 15 residues. V shed 1 base and J 5 bases; nucleotides not matched to a gene: 7. Germline V CDR1 and CDR2: SGHTA, FQGNSA. The CDR3 loop is CASSLGETGLETQYF. The DNA for the CDR3 is TGTGCCAGCAGCTTAGGGGAGACAGGGTTGGAGACCCAGTACTTC.

The chain combines TRBV18 with TRBJ1-2, with TRBD1 identical over 7 bases. CDR1 KGHSH and CDR2 LQKENI come from the germline V gene. Trimming at V came to 5 bases and at J to 8 bases, leaving 5 bases not matched to a gene. The CDR3 loop spans 12 amino acids. The DNA of the CDR3 is TGTGCCAGCTCAGACAGGGCTGGCGGCTACACCTTC. Translated: CASSDRAGGYTF.

This clone appeared a single time. The chain combines TRBV6-2 or TRBV6-3 with TRBJ1-5; maybe TRBD1 (6 bases). V lost 0 bases to trimming and J lost 0 bases, with 18 bases between them. Germline assignment: CDR1 MNHEY and CDR2 SVGEGT. The CDR3 covers 19 residues. CDR3 nucleotides: TGTGCCAGCAGTTACTCAGGACAAAGGGGGATGTATAGCAATCAGCCCCAGCATTTT. This gives the protein CASSYSGQRGMYSNQPQHF.

The chain has TRBV5-4 and TRBJ2-5; TRBD2 is a possible D gene (5 bases). Trimming shortened V by 5 bases and J by 5 bases, and 16 bases separated the two germline ends. The germline CDR1 and CDR2 sequences are SGHNT and YYREEE (reference sequence). The CDR3 length is 14 residues. The DNA of the CDR3 is TGTGCCAGCAGTTCGAATCCCGGGAAGGAGACCCAGTACTTC. Amino acids: CASSSNPGKETQYF.

The rearrangement uses TRBV24-1 and TRBJ2-2, with 8 positions matching TRBD1. The germline gives CDR1 KGHDR, CDR2 SFDVKD. V lost 7 bases and J lost 3; bases outside the gene matches: 3. The CDR3 covers 14 residues. DNA for the CDR3: TGTGCCACCAGGACAGGGGCAGACACCGGGGAGCTGTTTTTT. This translates into CATRTGADTGELFF.

This chain uses TRBV5-1 with TRBJ2-3, with 8 positions matching TRBD1. Trimming cost V 8 bases and J 5 bases; bases outside gene matches: 10. Germline CDR1 SGHRS, CDR2 YFSETQ. CDR3 length equals 14 residues. CDR3 amino acids: CASGQGAFVDTQYF. DNA for the CDR3: TGCGCCAGTGGACAGGGAGCTTTCGTAGATACGCAGTATTTT.

This clone was counted between two and nine times. V usage is TRBV2 and J usage is TRBJ1-1; possibly TRBD1 for D (6 bases). V lost 2 bases, J lost 1 base, and 11 bases lay in between. The CDR3 extends over 15 amino acids. Looked up from germline, CDR1 is SNHLY and CDR2 is FYNNEI. CDR3: CASSERDIQNTEAFF. The DNA for the CDR3 is TGTGCCAGCAGTGAACGGGACATTCAGAACACTGAAGCTTTCTTT.

This chain links TRBV27 with TRBJ2-3; 9 bases are shared with TRBD2. Losses at the gene ends were 2 bases for V and 2 bases for J; bases not matched to a gene: 5. The CDR3 sequence is 16 residues long. Looked up from germline, CDR1 is MNHEY and CDR2 is SMNVEV (reference sequence). The CDR3 protein is CASSLRLAGYTDTQYF. CDR3 nucleotides: TGTGCCAGCAGTTTACGGCTAGCGGGATACACAGATACGCAGTATTTT.

The rearrangement uses TRBV2 and TRBJ2-3; possible D gene TRBD2, 5 bases. V shed 8 bases and J shed 3 bases, with 9 bases lying between them. There are 12 residues in the CDR3. Germline V CDR1 and CDR2: SNHLY, FYNNEI. In nucleotides, the CDR3 is TGTGCCAGCGTTGGGGAGACAGATACGCAGTATTTT. Amino acids: CASVGETDTQYF.

The V call is TRBV28, the J call TRBJ2-5, with 8 bases that match TRBD2. CDR1 and CDR2 (germline): MDHEN, SYDVKM. This CDR3 has 15 amino acids. J was trimmed by 4 bases and V by 4 bases; bases with no gene match: 8. In nucleotides, the CDR3 is TGTGCCAGCAGTTCGGGAGGGGCTCGCGGAGAGACCCAGTACTTC. Its translation: CASSSGGARGETQYF.

This chain uses TRBV6-2 or TRBV6-3 with TRBJ1-2; 9 bases fit TRBD1. The trim removed 6 bases at V and 8 bases at J, leaving 13 bases unmatched. Per the germline V gene, CDR1 is MNHEY and CDR2 is SVGEGT. The CDR3 covers 15 residues. The CDR3 nucleotides are TGTGCCAGCAGCCAAGGATGGGACAGGGCTTCAGGCTACACCTTC. Amino acid sequence: CASSQGWDRASGYTF.

This sequence joins TRBV5-1 and TRBJ2-4; TRBD2 aligns across 15 bases. Germline values: CDR1 SGHRS, CDR2 YFSETQ. The CDR3 loop spans 16 amino acids. J lost 8 bases, V lost 3 bases, and 6 bases had no gene match. The CDR3 nucleotides are TGCGCCAGCAGCTCCGGACTAGCGGGAGGGCCAGACATTCAGTACTTC. Its translation is CASSSGLAGGPDIQYF.